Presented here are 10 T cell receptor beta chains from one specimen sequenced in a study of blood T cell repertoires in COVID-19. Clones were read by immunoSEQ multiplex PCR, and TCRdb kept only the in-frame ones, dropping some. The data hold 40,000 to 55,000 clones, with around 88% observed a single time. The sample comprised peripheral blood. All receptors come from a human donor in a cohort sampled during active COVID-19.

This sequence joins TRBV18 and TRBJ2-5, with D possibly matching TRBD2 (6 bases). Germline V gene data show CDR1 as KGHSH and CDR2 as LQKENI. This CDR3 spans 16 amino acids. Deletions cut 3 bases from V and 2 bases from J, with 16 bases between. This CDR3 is CASSPLGGVKQETQYF. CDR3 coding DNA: TGTGCCAGCTCACCCCTAGGCGGGGTAAAACAAGAGACCCAGTACTTC.

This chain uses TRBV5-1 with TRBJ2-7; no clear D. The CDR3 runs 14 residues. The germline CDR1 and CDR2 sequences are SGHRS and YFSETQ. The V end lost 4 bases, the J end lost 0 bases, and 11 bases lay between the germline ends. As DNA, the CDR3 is TGCGCCAGCAGCCCGACATTTACCTCCTACGAGCAGTACTTC. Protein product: CASSPTFTSYEQYF.

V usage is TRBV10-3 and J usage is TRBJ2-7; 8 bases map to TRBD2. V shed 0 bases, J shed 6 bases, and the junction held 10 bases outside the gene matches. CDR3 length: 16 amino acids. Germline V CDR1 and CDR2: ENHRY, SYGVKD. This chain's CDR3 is CAISESATSGPLEQYF. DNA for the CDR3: TGTGCCATCAGTGAGTCGGCAACTAGCGGACCTCTCGAGCAGTACTTC.

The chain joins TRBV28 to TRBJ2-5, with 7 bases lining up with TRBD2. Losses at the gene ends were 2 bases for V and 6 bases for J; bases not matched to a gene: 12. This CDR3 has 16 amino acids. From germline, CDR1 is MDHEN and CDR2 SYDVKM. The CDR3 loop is CASSLTQGGVGKTQYF. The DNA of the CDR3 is TGTGCCAGCAGTTTAACCCAGGGAGGGGTTGGCAAGACCCAGTACTTC.

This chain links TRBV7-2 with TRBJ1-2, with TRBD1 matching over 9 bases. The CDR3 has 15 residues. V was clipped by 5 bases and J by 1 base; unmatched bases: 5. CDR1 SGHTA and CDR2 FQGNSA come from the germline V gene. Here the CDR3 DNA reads TGTGCCAGCAGCCCTAGGACAGGGGATAACTATGGCTACACCTTC. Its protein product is CASSPRTGDNYGYTF.

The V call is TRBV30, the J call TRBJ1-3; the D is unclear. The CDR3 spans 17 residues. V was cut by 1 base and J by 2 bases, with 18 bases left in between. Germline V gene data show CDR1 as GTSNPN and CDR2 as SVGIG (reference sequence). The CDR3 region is CAWSAGNGVRPGNTIYF. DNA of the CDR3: TGTGCCTGGAGTGCGGGGAATGGGGTCCGGCCTGGAAACACCATATATTTT.

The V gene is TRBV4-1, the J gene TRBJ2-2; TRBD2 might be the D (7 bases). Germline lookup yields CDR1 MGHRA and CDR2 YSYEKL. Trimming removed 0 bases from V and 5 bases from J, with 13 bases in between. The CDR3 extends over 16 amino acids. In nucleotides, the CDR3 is TGCGCCAGCAGCCAAGAGGTACAGGGAGGGACCGGGGAGCTGTTTTTT. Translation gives CASSQEVQGGTGELFF.

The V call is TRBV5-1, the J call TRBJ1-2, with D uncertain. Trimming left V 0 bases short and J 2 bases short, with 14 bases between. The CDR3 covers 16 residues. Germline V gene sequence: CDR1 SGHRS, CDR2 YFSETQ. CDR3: CASSLEVSGWNYGYTF. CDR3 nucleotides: TGCGCCAGCAGCTTGGAGGTTTCAGGTTGGAACTATGGCTACACCTTC.

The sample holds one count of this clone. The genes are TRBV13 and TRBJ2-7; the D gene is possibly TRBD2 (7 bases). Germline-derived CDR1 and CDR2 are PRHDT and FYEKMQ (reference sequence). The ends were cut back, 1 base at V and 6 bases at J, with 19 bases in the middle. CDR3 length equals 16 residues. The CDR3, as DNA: TGTGCCAGCAGCTTAGAGGTGTGGGGGGGCCTTGCCGAGCAGTACTTC. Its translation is CASSLEVWGGLAEQYF.

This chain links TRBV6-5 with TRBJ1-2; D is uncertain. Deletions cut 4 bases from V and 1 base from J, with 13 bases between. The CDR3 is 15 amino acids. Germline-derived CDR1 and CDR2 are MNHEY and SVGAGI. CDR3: CASSSQPGINYGYTF. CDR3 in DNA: TGTGCCAGCAGTTCTCAACCGGGTATTAACTATGGCTACACCTTC.